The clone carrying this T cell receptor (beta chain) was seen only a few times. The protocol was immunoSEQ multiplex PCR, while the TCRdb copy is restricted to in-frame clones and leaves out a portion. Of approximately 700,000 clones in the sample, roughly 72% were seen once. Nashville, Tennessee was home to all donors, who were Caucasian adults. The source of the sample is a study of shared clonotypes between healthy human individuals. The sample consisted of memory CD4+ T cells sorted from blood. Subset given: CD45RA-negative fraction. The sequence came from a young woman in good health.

The CDR3 DNA sequence: TGTGCTAGTGGTTTGTCCCCGATGCCCGAGCAGTTCTTC. The encoded protein is CASGLSPMPEQFF. The chain joins TRBV12-5 to TRBJ2-1; D is uncertain. This CDR3 is built from 13 residues. Trimming removed 2 bases from V and 10 bases from J, with 12 bases in between. Germline V CDR1 and CDR2: LGHNT, FRNRAP.